A single sample gave rise to the 21 T cell receptor beta chains below, sequenced in a study of PD-1 blockade in classical Hodgkin lymphoma. No patient escaped relapse after autologous stem cell transplantation, and brentuximab vedotin exposure varied. TCRdb's copy holds only in-frame clones and misses some; the assay was immunoSEQ multiplex PCR. The sample shows under 95,000 clones, approximately 94% of them seen only once. The specimen comprised peripheral blood mononuclear cells (PBMCs), sampled at baseline. These receptors all come from a human donor with classical Hodgkin lymphoma.

With respect to this clone: A junction end diverges from the germline sequence, so it may reflect a read error. The rearrangement links TRBV6-6 to TRBJ2-5; perhaps TRBD2 as D (7 bases). Germline V gives CDR1 MNHNY, CDR2 SVGAGI (reference sequence). The CDR3 extends over 15 amino acids. CDR3 protein: CASSYRGAYGETRYF. CDR3 DNA sequence: TGTGCCAGCAGTTACCGGGGGGCTTACGGAGAGACCCGGTACTTC.

The gene calls are TRBV28 and TRBJ1-2; 8 bases map to TRBD1. Germline lookup yields CDR1 MDHEN and CDR2 SYDVKM. This CDR3 comprises 14 residues. V lost 6 bases to trimming and J lost 7 bases; unmatched junction nucleotides: 10. For the CDR3, the DNA is TGTGCCAGCAGCGAGACCAGGGGGCTTCGTGGCTACACCTTC. This sequence encodes CASSETRGLRGYTF.

The chain employs TRBV5-1 and TRBJ2-3, with a weak D call TRBD1 (6 bases). V was pared by 0 bases and J by 2 bases, with 7 bases between. CDR3 size: 14 residues. Germline V gene lookup returns CDR1 SGHRS and CDR2 YFSETQ. The CDR3 loop is CASSLDRVTDTQYF. Here the CDR3 DNA reads TGCGCCAGCAGCTTGGACAGGGTCACAGATACGCAGTATTTT.

The rearrangement joins TRBV28 to TRBJ2-1, with D unresolved. The germline V gene encodes CDR1 MDHEN and CDR2 SYDVKM. CDR3 size: 18 residues. Trimming stripped 5 bases from V and 0 bases from J, with 20 bases between. CDR3 nucleotide sequence: TGTGCCAGCAGTCCACATTTCCGCCCGGCAAGCTCCTACAATGAGCAGTTCTTC. Protein: CASSPHFRPASSYNEQFF.

The count of this clone is one. The J gene is TRBJ2-7, the V gene TRBV9; TRBD1 agrees at 8 bases. Germline V lookup: CDR1 SGDLS, CDR2 YYNGEE. The CDR3 totals 16 residues. J was trimmed by 1 base and V by 0 bases; bases with no gene match: 6. The CDR3 is CASSVDGQGPSYEQYF. CDR3 nucleotides: TGTGCCAGCAGCGTAGACGGACAGGGACCTTCCTACGAGCAGTACTTC.

The V and J genes are TRBV19 and TRBJ1-2; 7 nucleotides align to TRBD1. The CDR3 sequence is 15 residues long. V lost 3 bases to trimming and J lost 4 bases; unmatched junction nucleotides: 8. Per germline, CDR1 LNHDA and CDR2 SQIVND (reference sequence). The CDR3 loop reads CASSIPQGGTYGYTF. The CDR3 nucleotides read TGTGCCAGTAGTATCCCCCAGGGGGGAACCTATGGCTACACCTTC.

V gene TRBV18 combines with J gene TRBJ2-3, with 9 bases that match TRBD2. The CDR3 sequence is 18 residues long. The J segment lost 4 bases and the V segment lost 2 bases, leaving 13 bases of the junction unmatched. Germline lookup yields CDR1 KGHSH and CDR2 LQKENI. CDR3 protein: CASSPSSSGGSGADTQYF. The CDR3 DNA sequence: TGTGCCAGCTCACCAAGCTCCAGCGGGGGGTCTGGTGCAGATACGCAGTATTTT.

The chain combines TRBV9 with TRBJ1-1; D call uncertain. V was cut by 0 bases and J by 1 base, with 16 bases left in between. The CDR3 spans 17 residues. Germline V gene sequence: CDR1 SGDLS, CDR2 YYNGEE. The CDR3 spells CASSVGVMVGKNTEAFF. CDR3 nucleotide sequence: TGTGCCAGCAGCGTAGGGGTAATGGTGGGTAAGAACACTGAAGCTTTCTTT.

V and J are TRBV25-1 and TRBJ2-2; 14 nucleotides align to TRBD2. Losses at the gene ends were 4 bases for V and 6 bases for J; bases not matched to a gene: 1. The CDR3 contains 15 residues. The V gene's germline CDR1 is MGHDK and CDR2 SYGVNS. The CDR3 coding sequence is TGTGCCAGCAGTGCGACTAGCGGGAGGGCCGGGGAGCTGTTTTTT. Its protein product is CASSATSGRAGELFF.

The chain links TRBV28 to TRBJ2-7; D unclear. Germline assignment: CDR1 MDHEN and CDR2 SYDVKM. V was shortened by 6 bases and J by 6 bases, with 18 bases between the two germline ends. There are 14 residues in the CDR3. The CDR3 nucleotides read TGTGCCAGCAGCTTTTACCATGAGAATGGCGAGCAGTACTTC. Translation gives CASSFYHENGEQYF.

The chain carries TRBV25-1 and TRBJ2-1; 7 positions match TRBD1. CDR1 MGHDK and CDR2 SYGVNS come from the germline V gene. This CDR3 has 16 amino acids. J gave up 0 bases and V 2 bases, and 4 bases lay outside the gene matches. Here the CDR3 reads CASSEPGTVSYNEQFF. The CDR3 DNA reads TGTGCCAGCAGTGAACCCGGGACAGTCTCCTACAATGAGCAGTTCTTC.

This chain uses TRBV11-3 with TRBJ1-1; 8 bases agree with TRBD1. The CDR3 has 15 residues. Per germline, CDR1 SGHNT and CDR2 YENEEA. Germline trimming cut 5 bases from V and 3 bases from J; bases unmatched to any gene: 8. CDR3 protein: CASSQRQGLDTEAFF. For the CDR3, the DNA is TGTGCCAGCAGCCAAAGACAGGGGTTGGACACTGAAGCTTTCTTT. Full variable domain (rest looked up from reference TRBV11-3 and TRBJ1-1): EAGVVQSPRYKIIEKKQPVAFWCNPISGHNTLYWYLQNLGQGPELLIRYENEEAVDDSQLPKDRFSAERLKGVDSTLKIQPAELGDSAVYLCASSQRQGLDTEAFFGQGTRLTVV.

The chain uses TRBV5-5 and TRBJ1-2; no definite D call. CDR1 is SGHKS and CDR2 is YYEKEE in the germline V gene (reference sequence). CDR3 size: 15 residues. V was pared by 3 bases and J by 8 bases, with 20 bases between. CDR3 residues: CASSYTDWRPRGYTF. The CDR3 DNA is TGTGCCAGCAGCTACACTGATTGGCGTCCTAGGGGCTACACCTTC.

CDR3 region: CASSNRLSHEQYF. CDR3 sequence (DNA): TGTGCCAGCAGTAACCGACTGTCCCACGAGCAGTACTTC. V and J are TRBV27 and TRBJ2-7; no definite D call. The V gene lost 5 bases and the J gene lost 5 bases, with 13 bases spanning the gap. The CDR3 covers 13 residues. Per the germline V gene, CDR1 is MNHEY and CDR2 is SMNVEV (reference sequence).

The rearrangement uses TRBV7-2 and TRBJ1-6; D is uncertain. Between the trimmed V and J ends, which lost 5 bases and 12 bases, there was a span of 17 bases. The germline gives CDR1 SGHTA, CDR2 FQGNSA. The CDR3 runs 14 residues. As DNA, the CDR3 is TGTGCCAGCAGCCCCAGAAAGCTCGAACAACCCCTCCACTTT. Residues: CASSPRKLEQPLHF.

This clone was seen only a few times. The chain uses TRBV4-2 and TRBJ2-7; D unresolved. This CDR3 has 13 residues. CDR1 LGHNA and CDR2 YNFKEQ come from the germline V gene. Trimming took 0 bases from V and 7 from J, leaving 10 bases between them. The CDR3: CASSQDSRPEQYF. Written as DNA, the CDR3 is TGTGCCAGCAGCCAAGATTCCCGGCCGGAGCAGTACTTC.

The chain employs TRBV2 and TRBJ1-5; D is unresolved. CDR1 SNHLY and CDR2 FYNNEI come from the germline V gene. The V end was cut by 3 bases, the J end by 7 bases, with 7 bases between. This CDR3 has 12 residues. The CDR3, as DNA: TGTGCCAGCAGTGAGTTCTTGCAGCCCCAGCATTTT. Amino acid sequence: CASSEFLQPQHF. The full variable domain, its missing parts supplied by reference TRBV2 and TRBJ1-5, is EPEVTQTPSHQVTQMGQEVILRCVPISNHLYFYWYRQILGQKVEFLVSFYNNEISEKSEIFDDQFSVERPDGSNFTLKIRSTKLEDSAMYFCASSEFLQPQHFGDGTRLSIL.

CDR3 sequence: CASSPGGGSTDTQYF. CDR3 bases: TGTGCCAGCAGCCCTGGGGGGGGAAGCACAGATACGCAGTATTTT. The chain has TRBV11-3 and TRBJ2-3, with 7 bases identical to TRBD2. The V gene's germline CDR1 is SGHNT and CDR2 YENEEA. V gave up 5 bases and J gave up 0 bases; unmatched junction bases: 5. The CDR3 consists of 15 residues.

V gene TRBV25-1 combines with J gene TRBJ1-4; possible D gene TRBD1, 6 bases. CDR1 is MGHDK and CDR2 is SYGVNS in the germline V gene. Deletions cut 5 bases from V and 5 bases from J, with 15 bases between. The CDR3 consists of 15 residues. The CDR3 loop reads CASSRDTWGNEKLFF. Written as DNA, the CDR3 is TGTGCCAGCAGTAGGGACACTTGGGGCAATGAAAAACTGTTTTTT.

This chain connects TRBV28 to TRBJ2-3; TRBD2 is a possible D gene (6 bases). The V end was cut by 2 bases, the J end by 0 bases, with 15 bases between. Per the germline V gene, CDR1 is MDHEN and CDR2 is SYDVKM. The CDR3 is 17 residues long. For the CDR3, the DNA is TGTGCCAGCAGTTTACCAACCGGGACTGCTAGCACAGATACGCAGTATTTT. Its protein product is CASSLPTGTASTDTQYF.

The chain has TRBV5-4 and TRBJ2-5; 9 bases agree with TRBD2. Germline loops: CDR1 SGHNT, CDR2 YYREEE (reference sequence). The CDR3 covers 16 residues. V shed 3 bases, J shed 5 bases, and the junction held 11 bases outside the gene matches. The CDR3 DNA reads TGTGCCAGCAGCTCCCCACTAGCGGGCCCCGGTGAGACCCAGTACTTC. The encoded protein is CASSSPLAGPGETQYF.